This T cell receptor (beta chain) comes out of a study of identical twins. One entry per CDR3 protein results from TCRdb running MiXCR on the 5' RACE reads. The sample consists of hundreds of thousands of distinct CDR3 sequences, about 20% of them appearing once. The CDR3 runs to 14 residues. The germline gives CDR1 ENHRY, CDR2 SYGVKD. With 4 bases removed from V and 0 bases from J, the gap between germline ends came to 8 bases. These records were also assigned to another study, of yellow fever vaccine responses in identical twins. That source notes: Reports say the vaccine T cell response in twins looked partly convergent and partly personalized.

This chain links TRBV10-3 with TRBJ2-3; D possibly corresponds to TRBD2 (6 bases). Material: CD4+ T cells sorted from blood. The sequence was collected from a woman in her late teens or twenties in good health. CDR3 coding DNA: TGTGCCATCAGTGTGGCGGGAAGCACAGATACGCAGTATTTT. It specifies CAISVAGSTDTQYF.